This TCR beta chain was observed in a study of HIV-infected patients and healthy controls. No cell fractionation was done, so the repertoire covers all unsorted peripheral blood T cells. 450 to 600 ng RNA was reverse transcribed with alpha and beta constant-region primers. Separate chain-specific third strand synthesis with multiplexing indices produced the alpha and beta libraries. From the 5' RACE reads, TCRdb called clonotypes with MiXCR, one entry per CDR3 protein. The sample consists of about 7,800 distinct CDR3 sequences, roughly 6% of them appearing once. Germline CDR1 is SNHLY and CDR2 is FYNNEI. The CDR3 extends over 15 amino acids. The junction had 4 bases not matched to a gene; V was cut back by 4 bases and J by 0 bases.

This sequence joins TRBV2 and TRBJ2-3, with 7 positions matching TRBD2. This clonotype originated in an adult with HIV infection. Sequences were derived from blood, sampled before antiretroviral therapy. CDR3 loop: CASSGPSGSTDTQYF. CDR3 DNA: TGTGCCAGCAGTGGGCCTAGCGGCAGCACAGATACGCAGTATTTT.